The 10 T cell receptor beta chains listed next were all sequenced from one sample in a study of radiation and T cells in renal cell carcinoma. Sequenced by immunoSEQ multiplex PCR; TCRdb stores in-frame clones only, minus some. The sample lists about 16,000 clones; about two thirds were seen once. Specified treatment: treatment-naive control, cytoreductive nephrectomy. The source was tumor tissue, collected from a patient whose treatment was nephrectomy without radiotherapy. The source of these receptors is a man in his 60s with renal cell carcinoma.

The rearrangement links TRBV29-1 to TRBJ2-7; 12 bases align to TRBD1. The CDR3 loop spans 13 amino acids. V shed 6 bases and J 6 bases; nucleotides not matched to a gene: 6. Germline CDR1 and CDR2: SQVTM and ANQGSEA. The CDR3: CSVPGQGAREQYF. CDR3 DNA: TGCAGCGTGCCGGGACAGGGGGCGCGCGAGCAGTACTTC.

This sequence joins TRBV29-1 and TRBJ1-2, with D perhaps matching TRBD1 (6 bases). Deletions cut 0 bases from V and 8 bases from J, with 22 bases between. The CDR3 is 16 amino acids. CDR1 and CDR2 from the germline V gene are SQVTM and ANQGSEA. CDR3 region: CSVEDRPTGGVEGYTF. The CDR3 coding sequence is TGCAGCGTTGAAGATCGCCCGACCGGGGGCGTGGAAGGCTACACCTTC.

V gene TRBV7-2 combines with J gene TRBJ2-7; the match to TRBD1 covers 10 bases. CDR3 size: 15 residues. The germline V gene encodes CDR1 SGHTA and CDR2 FQGNSA. Trimming at V came to 3 bases and at J to 6 bases, leaving 8 bases not matched to a gene. The CDR3 loop reads CASSFPDRGLFEQYF. CDR3 DNA sequence: TGTGCCAGCAGCTTCCCTGACAGGGGGCTCTTCGAGCAGTACTTC.

The chain links TRBV5-6 to TRBJ2-1; 10 bases fit TRBD1. This CDR3 contains 15 residues. In germline, CDR1 is SGHDT, CDR2 YYEEEE. After removal of 3 bases from V and 8 bases from J, the junction contained 8 bases not matched to a gene. The CDR3 coding sequence is TGTGCCAGCAGCTACGGGACAGGGGTCACGGATGAGCAGTTCTTC. Translated: CASSYGTGVTDEQFF.

The chain recombines TRBV6-5 with TRBJ1-2, with D unresolved. There are 13 residues in the CDR3. The germline CDR1 and CDR2 sequences are MNHEY and SVGAGI. Trimming took 2 bases from V and 3 from J, leaving 7 bases between them. Here the CDR3 reads CASSYGPDYGYTF. In DNA form, the CDR3 reads TGTGCCAGCAGTTACGGGCCGGACTATGGCTACACCTTC.

This clone is a singleton in its sample. The sample holds other DNA sequences that translate to the same CDR3. J is TRBJ1-1 and V is TRBV18; 7 positions agree with TRBD1. This CDR3 comprises 13 residues. V shed 9 bases, J shed 2 bases, and the junction held 6 bases outside the gene matches. Germline CDR1 is KGHSH and CDR2 is LQKENI. This CDR3 reads CASRGDRNTEAFF. DNA of the CDR3: TGTGCCAGTCGGGGGGACAGAAACACTGAAGCTTTCTTT.

This clone has more than one count but fewer than ten. As DNA, the CDR3 is TGTGCCAGCAGGCCCGGACAGGAAAATGAGACCCAGTACTTC. Its translation: CASRPGQENETQYF. V is TRBV28 and J is TRBJ2-5, with 7 bases lining up with TRBD1. The CDR3 is 14 amino acids. Germline CDR1 reads MDHEN; CDR2 reads SYDVKM. V shed 6 bases, J shed 5 bases, and the junction held 9 bases outside the gene matches.

The rearrangement links TRBV5-1 to TRBJ1-1; the D gene is possibly TRBD1 (6 bases). The CDR3 sequence is 14 residues long. CDR1 and CDR2 (germline): SGHRS, YFSETQ. Deletions cut 4 bases from V and 5 bases from J, with 15 bases between. CDR3 residues: CASSGGPLGTEAFF. As DNA, the CDR3 is TGCGCCAGCAGCGGGGGCCCCCTTGGGACTGAAGCTTTCTTT.

By sample share, this clone is large (0.1 to 1%). This sequence joins TRBV2 and TRBJ1-4; D may be TRBD1 (6 bases). V lost 6 bases to trimming and J lost 5 bases, with 16 bases between them. The CDR3 consists of 15 residues. Germline V gives CDR1 SNHLY, CDR2 FYNNEI. The CDR3 DNA sequence: TGTGCCAGCAGGAAAGGACGGGGGCAAAATGAAAAACTGTTTTTT. This sequence encodes CASRKGRGQNEKLFF.

The V and J genes are TRBV7-2 and TRBJ2-5, with 9 bases fitting TRBD1. This CDR3 region has 15 residues. Germline V gene data show CDR1 as SGHTA and CDR2 as FQGNSA. With V trimmed by 4 bases and J by 5 bases, 8 bases remained unmatched. The CDR3 sequence: CASSWNRGLLETQYF. The CDR3 region has the DNA TGTGCCAGCAGCTGGAACAGGGGGCTTTTGGAGACCCAGTACTTC.